Each of the 9 T cell receptor beta chains below was sequenced from the same sample in a study of T cell responses to AZD1222 COVID-19 vaccine. The data were produced by immunoSEQ multiplex PCR, yet TCRdb's version contains in-frame clones alone and is incomplete. The sample contains 130,000 or so clones, 89% of which appear only once. Sequencing used peripheral blood, obtained on day 0 of AZD1222 vaccination. These receptors all stem from an adult in good health.

V is TRBV25-1 and J is TRBJ2-2; D is ambiguous. Germline V gives CDR1 MGHDK, CDR2 SYGVNS. The CDR3 is made up of 13 amino acids. V shed 3 bases and J shed 0 bases, with 2 bases lying between them. CDR3 protein: CASSDPNTGELFF. CDR3 sequence (DNA): TGTGCCAGCAGTGATCCGAACACCGGGGAGCTGTTTTTT.

The chain combines TRBV6-5 with TRBJ1-6; 7 nucleotides align to TRBD1. The trim removed 8 bases at V and 7 bases at J, leaving 5 bases unmatched. CDR3 length: 13 residues. Germline-derived CDR1 and CDR2 are MNHEY and SVGAGI. CDR3: CASGDSANSPLHF. The CDR3, as DNA: TGTGCCAGCGGGGACAGCGCGAATTCACCCCTCCACTTT.

The chain employs TRBV7-9 and TRBJ1-2; D is undetermined. The CDR3 contains 13 residues. Germline CDR1 is SEHNR and CDR2 is FQNEAQ (reference sequence). Trimming took 3 bases from V and 4 from J, leaving 9 bases between them. The CDR3 bases are TGTGCCAGCAGCTTTAGGGTGTCCTATGGCTACACCTTC. It codes for CASSFRVSYGYTF.

On this clone: This specimen includes other DNA sequences encoding the same CDR3. V is TRBV30 and J is TRBJ2-5; no definite D call. The CDR3 totals 11 residues. The germline V gene has CDR1 GTSNPN and CDR2 SVGIG (reference sequence). V lost 0 bases to trimming and J lost 5 bases, with 4 bases between them. DNA for the CDR3: TGTGCCTGGAGTGTGGGGGAGACCCAGTACTTC. This codes for CAWSVGETQYF.

This clone was picked up a small number of times. This chain connects TRBV6-5 to TRBJ2-2; TRBD2 matches 9 bases. V gave up 3 bases and J gave up 6 bases; unmatched junction bases: 8. There are 16 residues in the CDR3. The germline gives CDR1 MNHEY, CDR2 SVGAGI. The CDR3 region has the DNA TGTGCCAGCAGTTATCTGGCGGGGGGGCTTCCCGGGGAGCTGTTTTTT. It encodes CASSYLAGGLPGELFF.

The rearrangement joins TRBV5-1 to TRBJ2-2; TRBD1 is a possible D gene (5 bases). The CDR3 is made up of 18 amino acids. CDR1 is SGHRS, CDR2 YFSETQ, per germline. Trimming pared 2 bases from V and 1 base from J, leaving 18 bases between. The CDR3 DNA reads as TGCGCCAGCAGCTTTGGGTCTACGACAGCCCAGAACACCGGGGAGCTGTTTTTT. It specifies CASSFGSTTAQNTGELFF. Full variable domain (remainder filled in from reference TRBV5-1 and TRBJ2-2): KAGVTQTPRYLIKTRGQQVTLSCSPISGHRSVSWYQQTPGQGLQFLFEYFSETQRNKGNFPGRFSGRQFSNSRSEMNVSTLELGDSALYLCASSFGSTTAQNTGELFFGEGSRLTVL.

This clone was seen more than once but under ten times. The gene calls are TRBV9 and TRBJ1-5; D possibly corresponds to TRBD1 (5 bases). Germline CDR1 SGDLS, CDR2 YYNGEE. The CDR3 length is 14 residues. Trimming left V 0 bases short and J 2 bases short, with 6 bases between. CDR3 in amino acids: CASSVGRGNQPQHF. Here the CDR3 DNA reads TGTGCCAGCAGCGTAGGCAGGGGCAATCAGCCCCAGCATTTT.

CDR3 sequence reads: CASSLSSSSYNEQFF. The CDR3 nucleotides are TGTGCCAGCAGCCTCAGTTCAAGCTCCTACAATGAGCAGTTCTTC. V is TRBV7-3 and J is TRBJ2-1; D gene unclear. V lost 5 bases and J lost 0, with 11 bases in between. CDR3 length: 15 amino acids. CDR1 and CDR2 (germline): SGHTA, FQGTGA.

CDR3 loop: CASSEGHTGELFF. In DNA, the CDR3 is TGTGCCAGCAGTGAGGGACACACCGGGGAGCTGTTTTTT. The chain combines TRBV6-4 with TRBJ2-2; D tentatively reads TRBD1 or TRBD2 (5 bases each). The V and J ends lost 3 bases and 3 bases respectively, with 5 bases between them. The CDR3 covers 13 residues. Germline V gives CDR1 MRHNA, CDR2 SNTAGT.